This T cell receptor (beta chain) was captured in a study of blood T cell repertoires in COVID-19. The wider study: Material from acute and convalescent COVID-19 was sourced from the United States, Italy and Spain. PBMCs, B-cell-depleted T cells, or T cells provided the cDNA or gDNA that made up the material.

Authors' methods: Researchers report that nucleated cell counts were estimated from reference gene primer amplification. Profiled with immunoSEQ multiplex PCR; TCRdb holds only in-frame clones, not every one. Clonal size and the V and J genes are those of that table, whereas D and trimming came from the DNA. Found here are about 76,000 clones, 70% to 90% of them singletons; the top ten hold approximately 10%. Enrollment of patients from Seattle took place during active infection, with longitudinal follow-up. The CDR3 loop spans 16 amino acids. CDR1 is GTSNPN, CDR2 SVGIG, per germline (reference sequence). Trimming took 7 bases from V and 1 from J; bases not matched to a gene: 12.

Specimen: peripheral blood. The receptor's source is a man aged 55 to 70 with COVID-19, enrolled during active disease. The rearrangement uses TRBV30 and TRBJ2-3; 9 nucleotides align to TRBD2. CDR3 nucleotide sequence: TGTGCCTCGACCTCCCAAAGCGGGGGGCGCACAGATACGCAGTATTTT. It encodes CASTSQSGGRTDTQYF.